This TCR beta chain was found in a study of shared clonotypes between healthy human individuals. At a deep level, the assay was run. Some clones are missing from TCRdb's copy, which holds only in-frame ones; the method was immunoSEQ multiplex PCR. The data show about 490,000 clones, 70% to 80% seen once. CDR1 and CDR2 (germline): MDHEN, SYDVKM. Between the trimmed V and J ends, which lost 5 bases and 2 bases, there was a span of 16 bases. The CDR3 has 16 residues. The receptor was isolated from a woman between 35 and 50 years old in good health. Some clones in this sample may be carry-over from other donors' samples. Sequenced input: PBMCs. This chain connects TRBV28 to TRBJ1-3, with D unclear. The CDR3 is CASSPPPRSAGNTIYF. Here the CDR3 DNA reads TGTGCCAGCAGTCCACCCCCCCGGTCAGCTGGAAACACCATATATTTT.